The rows below give T cell receptor beta chains drawn from one sample of a study of identical twins. TCRdb redid the calling of the 5' RACE reads with MiXCR, one entry per CDR3 protein. In the table there are some 1,700,000 distinct CDR3 sequences, around 29% of which are singletons. The sample comprised cord blood. These receptors were taken from a newborn girl in good health. CDR3s include the opening cysteine and the closing phenylalanine or tryptophan. Fields, in order: D gene, J gene, V gene, clone size, CDR3 protein, CDR3 DNA. D genes are given only for firm matches. Expanded clones are given a class, and other clones once, few, many or no size at all.

d_gene: TRBD2
j_gene: TRBJ2-1
v_gene: TRBV28
abundance: once
CDR3aa: CASSLPGLASYRRGYNEQFF
CDR3nt: TGTGCCAGCAGTTTACCGGGACTAGCGAGTTATAGGAGGGGCTACAATGAGCAGTTCTTC

d_gene: .
j_gene: TRBJ2-5
v_gene: TRBV20-1
abundance: many
CDR3aa: CSATRVAQETQYF
CDR3nt: TGCAGTGCTACTCGGGTTGCACAAGAGACCCAGTACTTC

d_gene: .
j_gene: TRBJ2-5
v_gene: TRBV29-1
abundance: many
CDR3aa: CSVDANGETQYF
CDR3nt: TGCAGCGTTGATGCTAACGGGGAGACCCAGTACTTC

d_gene: .
j_gene: TRBJ1-2
v_gene: TRBV4-2
abundance: few
CDR3aa: CASSPHGATENYGYTF
CDR3nt: TGTGCCAGCAGCCCACATGGGGCGACGGAAAACTATGGCTACACCTTC

d_gene: TRBD2
j_gene: TRBJ2-7
v_gene: TRBV6-2/TRBV6-3
abundance: few
CDR3aa: CASSYLAGGIYEQYF
CDR3nt: TGTGCCAGCAGTTACTTAGCGGGGGGAATCTACGAGCAGTACTTC

d_gene: .
j_gene: TRBJ2-3
v_gene: TRBV3-1
abundance: .
CDR3aa: CASSQDRVKVMNTQYF
CDR3nt: TGTGCCAGCAGCCAAGATCGGGTTAAAGTCATGAATACGCAGTATTTT

d_gene: .
j_gene: TRBJ2-5
v_gene: TRBV20-1
abundance: .
CDR3aa: CSARRNRHGGTQYF
CDR3nt: TGCAGTGCTAGGAGGAACAGGCACGGCGGGACCCAGTACTTC

d_gene: .
j_gene: TRBJ1-5
v_gene: TRBV20-1
abundance: few
CDR3aa: CSVRGTPTSNQPQHF
CDR3nt: TGCAGTGTTAGAGGGACACCCACTAGCAATCAGCCCCAGCATTTT

d_gene: .
j_gene: TRBJ2-3
v_gene: TRBV7-2
abundance: few
CDR3aa: CSSSPRLQVEVTDTQYF
CDR3nt: TGTTCCAGCAGCCCCCGATTACAGGTTGAGGTCACAGATACGCAGTATTTT

d_gene: .
j_gene: TRBJ2-5
v_gene: TRBV3-1
abundance: .
CDR3aa: CASSHVGGRTAKQTQYF
CDR3nt: TGTGCCAGCAGCCACGTCGGGGGACGGACCGCAAAACAGACCCAGTACTTC

d_gene: .
j_gene: TRBJ2-7
v_gene: TRBV12-3/TRBV12-4
abundance: few
CDR3aa: CASSLGYGVEQYF
CDR3nt: TGTGCCAGCAGTTTAGGGTACGGGGTCGAGCAGTACTTC

d_gene: TRBD2
j_gene: TRBJ2-7
v_gene: TRBV29-1
abundance: .
CDR3aa: CSVEAAVEYLAGAYEQYF
CDR3nt: TGCAGCGTTGAAGCCGCAGTCGAGTATCTAGCGGGGGCCTACGAGCAGTACTTC

d_gene: .
j_gene: TRBJ2-4
v_gene: TRBV10-3
abundance: few
CDR3aa: CAISGYRENIQYF
CDR3nt: TGTGCCATCAGTGGATACAGGGAAAACATTCAGTACTTC

d_gene: TRBD2
j_gene: TRBJ2-4
v_gene: TRBV4-2
abundance: few
CDR3aa: CASSQALGKAGDAKNIQYF
CDR3nt: TGTGCCAGCAGCCAAGCCCTGGGGAAAGCGGGAGATGCCAAAAACATTCAGTACTTC

d_gene: TRBD1
j_gene: TRBJ2-6
v_gene: TRBV25-1
abundance: .
CDR3aa: CASSESTGAGANVLTF
CDR3nt: TGTGCCAGCAGTGAATCGACAGGGGCTGGGGCCAACGTCCTGACTTTC

d_gene: TRBD2
j_gene: TRBJ2-7
v_gene: TRBV5-1
abundance: few
CDR3aa: CASSPPVPSTSRDSYEQYF
CDR3nt: TGCGCCAGCAGCCCCCCCGTGCCCTCGACTAGCCGCGATTCTTACGAGCAGTACTTC

d_gene: .
j_gene: TRBJ2-3
v_gene: TRBV12-3/TRBV12-4
abundance: .
CDR3aa: CASSLLVVTDAQYF
CDR3nt: TGTGCCAGCAGCCTCCTAGTGGTCACAGATGCGCAGTATTTT

d_gene: .
j_gene: TRBJ2-1
v_gene: TRBV12-3/TRBV12-4
abundance: .
CDR3aa: CASSSAGSRLNEQFF
CDR3nt: TGTGCCAGCAGTTCAGCGGGTTCCCGCCTCAATGAGCAGTTCTTC

d_gene: .
j_gene: TRBJ1-4
v_gene: TRBV7-9
abundance: .
CDR3aa: CASSSRTGNHREKLFF
CDR3nt: TGTGCCAGCAGCTCTAGGACGGGGAACCATCGGGAAAAACTGTTTTTT

d_gene: TRBD2
j_gene: TRBJ2-3
v_gene: TRBV20-1
abundance: few
CDR3aa: CSARRAGVATDTQYF
CDR3nt: TGCAGTGCTAGACGAGCGGGGGTGGCCACAGATACGCAGTATTTT

d_gene: .
j_gene: TRBJ2-3
v_gene: TRBV6-1
abundance: .
CDR3aa: CASSVVRGWQYF
CDR3nt: TGTGCCAGCAGTGTTGTCAGGGGTTGGCAGTATTTT

d_gene: TRBD1
j_gene: TRBJ1-2
v_gene: TRBV3-1
abundance: .
CDR3aa: CASSQARDSPNYGYTF
CDR3nt: TGTGCCAGCAGCCAAGCGCGGGACAGCCCTAACTATGGCTACACCTTC

d_gene: .
j_gene: TRBJ2-7
v_gene: TRBV25-1
abundance: many
CDR3aa: CASRTLTSSEQYF
CDR3nt: TGTGCCAGCAGGACGTTAACTAGCTCCGAGCAGTACTTC

d_gene: .
j_gene: TRBJ1-2
v_gene: TRBV3-1
abundance: once
CDR3aa: CASSQEPLRSYTF
CDR3nt: TGTGCCAGCAGCCAAGAACCCCTTAGAAGCTACACCTTC

d_gene: .
j_gene: TRBJ2-1
v_gene: TRBV28
abundance: .
CDR3aa: CASSSTAFTQETQFF
CDR3nt: TGTGCCAGCAGTTCCACCGCCTTCACACAAGAGACCCAGTTCTTC

d_gene: .
j_gene: TRBJ2-5
v_gene: TRBV14
abundance: once
CDR3aa: CASSQDPGANEQYF
CDR3nt: TGTGCCAGCAGCCAAGATCCGGGGGCCAATGAGCAGTACTTC

d_gene: .
j_gene: TRBJ1-3
v_gene: TRBV20-1
abundance: few
CDR3aa: CSARDRRFGNTIYF
CDR3nt: TGCAGTGCTAGAGATCGCCGCTTCGGAAACACCATATATTTT

d_gene: .
j_gene: TRBJ2-3
v_gene: TRBV20-1
abundance: few
CDR3aa: CSAPPGLERGTDTQYF
CDR3nt: TGCAGTGCTCCACCTGGCCTCGAGCGGGGCACAGATACGCAGTATTTT

d_gene: TRBD1
j_gene: TRBJ2-3
v_gene: TRBV20-1
abundance: .
CDR3aa: CSPTGGQGDTQYF
CDR3nt: TGCAGTCCGACAGGGGGGCAGGGAGATACGCAGTATTTT

d_gene: .
j_gene: TRBJ2-1
v_gene: TRBV10-3
abundance: .
CDR3aa: CAISEPVDSNEHFF
CDR3nt: TGTGCCATCAGTGAGCCGGTGGACAGTAATGAGCACTTCTTC

d_gene: .
j_gene: TRBJ2-7
v_gene: TRBV19
abundance: few
CDR3aa: CASSEIGAYGTYEQYF
CDR3nt: TGTGCCAGTAGTGAGATTGGTGCTTACGGAACCTACGAGCAGTACTTC

d_gene: .
j_gene: TRBJ2-2
v_gene: TRBV18
abundance: .
CDR3aa: CASSPQPPTGELFF
CDR3nt: TGTGCCAGCTCACCACAACCTCCGACCGGGGAGCTGTTTTTT

d_gene: .
j_gene: TRBJ1-4
v_gene: TRBV27
abundance: .
CDR3aa: CASSAGLATNEKLFF
CDR3nt: TGTGCCAGCAGTGCAGGCTTAGCAACTAATGAAAAACTGTTTTTT

d_gene: .
j_gene: TRBJ2-1
v_gene: TRBV4-1
abundance: few
CDR3aa: CASSQIFVRTPHEQFF
CDR3nt: TGCGCCAGCAGCCAAATTTTCGTGAGAACCCCCCATGAGCAGTTCTTC

d_gene: TRBD1
j_gene: TRBJ1-5
v_gene: TRBV15
abundance: .
CDR3aa: CATRRDSLYSNQPQHF
CDR3nt: TGTGCCACCAGAAGGGACAGCCTTTATAGCAATCAGCCCCAGCATTTT

d_gene: .
j_gene: TRBJ2-7
v_gene: TRBV12-3/TRBV12-4
abundance: many
CDR3aa: CASRGHSYEQYF
CDR3nt: TGTGCCAGCAGGGGACACTCCTACGAGCAGTACTTC

d_gene: TRBD1
j_gene: TRBJ2-7
v_gene: TRBV7-9
abundance: .
CDR3aa: CASSLALGDRETQCF
CDR3nt: TGTGCCAGCAGCTTAGCGCTTGGAGACAGGGAGACCCAGTGCTTC

d_gene: .
j_gene: TRBJ2-1
v_gene: TRBV4-2
abundance: .
CDR3aa: CASSQDNGSYNEQFF
CDR3nt: TGTGCCAGCAGCCAAGATAATGGGTCCTACAATGAGCAGTTCTTC